The T cell receptor beta chain described here comes from a study of identical twins. Via MiXCR, TCRdb re-called the 5' RACE reads, giving one row per CDR3 protein. This table has approximately 890,000 distinct CDR3 sequences, around an eighth appearing once. Trimming removed 4 bases from V and 4 bases from J; junction bases left unmatched: 3. CDR1 SQVTM and CDR2 ANQGSEA come from the germline V gene. There are 15 residues in the CDR3. This same sample was also taken into another study, of yellow fever vaccine responses in identical twins.

The receptor comes from a woman aged 18-29 years in good health. Material for sequencing was PBMCs. The chain joins TRBV29-1 to TRBJ2-3; 15 nucleotides line up with TRBD2. The CDR3 protein is CSVAGLAGGADTQYF. CDR3 in DNA: TGCAGCGTTGCGGGACTAGCGGGAGGCGCAGATACGCAGTATTTT.